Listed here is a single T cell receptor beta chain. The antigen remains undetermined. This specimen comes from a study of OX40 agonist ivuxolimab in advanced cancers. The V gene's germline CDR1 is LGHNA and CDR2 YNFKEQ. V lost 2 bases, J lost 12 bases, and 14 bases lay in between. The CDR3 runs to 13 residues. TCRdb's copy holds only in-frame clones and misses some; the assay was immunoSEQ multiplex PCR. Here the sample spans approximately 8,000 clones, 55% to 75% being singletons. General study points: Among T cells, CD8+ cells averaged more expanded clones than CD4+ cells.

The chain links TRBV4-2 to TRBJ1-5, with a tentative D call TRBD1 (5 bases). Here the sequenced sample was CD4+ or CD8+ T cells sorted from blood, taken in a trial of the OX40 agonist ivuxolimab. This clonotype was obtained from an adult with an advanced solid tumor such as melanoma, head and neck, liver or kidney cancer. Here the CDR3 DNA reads TGTGCCAGCAGCCAATACCCCAGGGAGTTCCAGCATTTT. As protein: CASSQYPREFQHF.